The 8 T cell receptor beta chains presented below share a single source sample, sequenced in a study of blood T cell repertoires in COVID-19. The protocol was immunoSEQ multiplex PCR, while the TCRdb copy is restricted to in-frame clones and leaves out a portion. The sample lists roughly 150,000 clones, approximately 88% occurring once. Sequences were obtained from peripheral blood. The receptors stem from a human donor in a cohort sampled during active COVID-19.

This clone occurred once. The CDR3 reads CASSQGRQGGNYGYTF. Written as DNA, the CDR3 is TGTGCCAGCAGCCAAGGTCGACAGGGGGGTAACTATGGCTACACCTTC. V is TRBV16 and J is TRBJ1-2; TRBD1 agrees at 9 bases. The CDR3 runs to 16 residues. V lost 2 bases, J lost 1 base, and 5 bases stayed unmatched. Per the germline V gene, CDR1 is KGHSY and CDR2 is FQNENV.

This sequence joins TRBV14 and TRBJ1-1, with 8 bases matching TRBD1. The trim removed 4 bases at V and 2 bases at J, leaving 6 bases unmatched. Germline assignment: CDR1 SGHDN and CDR2 FVKESK. The CDR3 spans 15 residues. The CDR3 bases are TGTGCCAGCAGCCTAAGGACAGGGAGAAACACTGAAGCTTTCTTT. Translating it yields CASSLRTGRNTEAFF. Full variable domain (remainder filled in from reference TRBV14 and TRBJ1-1): EAGVTQFPSHSVIEKGQTVTLRCDPISGHDNLYWYRRVMGKEIKFLLHFVKESKQDESGMPNNRFLAERTGGTYSTLKVQPAELEDSGVYFCASSLRTGRNTEAFFGQGTRLTVV.

V gene TRBV2 combines with J gene TRBJ2-7; 10 bases map to TRBD2. V lost 2 bases, J lost 6 bases, and 7 bases stayed unmatched. Germline-derived CDR1 and CDR2 are SNHLY and FYNNEI. This CDR3 spans 15 amino acids. Written as DNA, the CDR3 is TGTGCCAGCAGTGAAACGCTAGCGGGAGCTCGCGAGCAGTACTTC. Amino acid sequence: CASSETLAGAREQYF.

The chain joins TRBV5-1 to TRBJ2-1, with D unclear. This CDR3 comprises 12 residues. V was shortened by 3 bases and J by 10 bases, with 11 bases between the two germline ends. Germline CDR1 is SGHRS and CDR2 is YFSETQ. CDR3: CASSSPSREQFF. For the CDR3, the DNA is TGCGCCAGCAGCTCCCCGTCTCGGGAGCAGTTCTTC.

V and J are TRBV27 and TRBJ2-7; 7 bases are shared with TRBD1. Germline V CDR1 and CDR2: MNHEY, SMNVEV (reference sequence). The trim removed 5 bases at V and 5 bases at J, leaving 6 bases unmatched. This CDR3 has 13 amino acids. The CDR3 loop is CASSKLQGNEQYF. DNA for the CDR3: TGTGCCAGCAGTAAATTACAGGGGAACGAGCAGTACTTC.

This clone appeared a single time. This chain links TRBV5-6 with TRBJ2-6; 8 bases are a match to TRBD1. Germline V lookup: CDR1 SGHDT, CDR2 YYEEEE. The CDR3 is made up of 19 amino acids. V lost 0 bases, J lost 0 bases, and 8 bases stayed unmatched. The DNA of the CDR3 is TGTGCCAGCAGCTTGGGCGGGTCAGGGGGCAGCTCTGGGGCCAACGTCCTGACTTTC. As protein: CASSLGGSGGSSGANVLTF. The full variable domain, completed using reference TRBV5-6 and TRBJ2-6, is DAGVTQSPTHLIKTRGQQVTLRCSPKSGHDTVSWYQQALGQGPQFIFQYYEEEERQRGNFPDRFSGHQFPNYSSELNVNALLLGDSALYLCASSLGGSGGSSGANVLTFGAGSRLTVL.

This rearrangement joins TRBV28 to TRBJ2-7; 10 bases are a match to TRBD2. The junction had 12 bases not matched to a gene; V was cut back by 3 bases and J by 4 bases. Germline V gene data show CDR1 as MDHEN and CDR2 as SYDVKM. There are 17 residues in the CDR3. DNA of the CDR3: TGTGCCAGCAGTTTCGGTGGCCCTAGCGGGAGTCAGTACGAGCAGTACTTC. Amino acids: CASSFGGPSGSQYEQYF.

The chain couples TRBV5-4 to TRBJ2-7, with 7 bases lining up with TRBD1. The CDR3 is made up of 14 amino acids. J gave up 1 base and V 0 bases, and 1 base lay outside the gene matches. Germline assignment: CDR1 SGHNT and CDR2 YYREEE (reference sequence). The CDR3 region is CASSLEGASYEQYF. In nucleotides, the CDR3 is TGTGCCAGCAGCTTGGAGGGGGCGTCCTACGAGCAGTACTTC.